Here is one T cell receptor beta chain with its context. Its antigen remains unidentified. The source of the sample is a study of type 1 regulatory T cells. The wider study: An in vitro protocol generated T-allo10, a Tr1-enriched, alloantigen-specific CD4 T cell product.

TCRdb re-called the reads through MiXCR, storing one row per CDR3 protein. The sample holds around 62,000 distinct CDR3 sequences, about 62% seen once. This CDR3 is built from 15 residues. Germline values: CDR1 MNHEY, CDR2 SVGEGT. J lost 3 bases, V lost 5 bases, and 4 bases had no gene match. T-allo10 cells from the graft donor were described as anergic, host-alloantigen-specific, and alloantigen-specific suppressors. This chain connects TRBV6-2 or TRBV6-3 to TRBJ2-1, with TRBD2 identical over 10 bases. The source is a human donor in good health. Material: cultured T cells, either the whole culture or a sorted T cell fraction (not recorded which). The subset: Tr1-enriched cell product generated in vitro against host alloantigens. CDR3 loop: CASSTSGIIYNEQFF. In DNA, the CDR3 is TGTGCCAGCAGTACTAGCGGGATAATCTACAATGAGCAGTTCTTC.